This T cell receptor beta chain appears in the sequencing data of a study of shared clonotypes between healthy human individuals. A single count supports this clone. The antigen is undetermined. Measured with immunoSEQ multiplex PCR; TCRdb has only the in-frame clones, and not every one. The sample has about 2.3 million clones, around 93% seen once. Study-wide points: Clonotype sharing among donors likely depends on sequencing depth. Sharing across four donors was seen in 4% to 6.5% of naive CD4 clonotypes.

CDR1 SQVTM and CDR2 ANQGSEA come from the germline V gene. Trimming removed 7 bases from V and 7 bases from J; junction bases left unmatched: 9. This CDR3 region has 14 residues. Input material: naive CD4+ T cells from PBMCs. The subset denotes: CD45RA+ positively selected. This TCR came from a man aged 18 to 35 in good health. Some clones in this sample may be carry-over from other donors' samples. The rearrangement joins TRBV29-1 to TRBJ1-6; TRBD1 agrees at 8 bases. The CDR3 nucleotides read TGCAGCGACGGGACAGGAGGTTCCAATTCACCCCTCCACTTT. It yields the protein CSDGTGGSNSPLHF.